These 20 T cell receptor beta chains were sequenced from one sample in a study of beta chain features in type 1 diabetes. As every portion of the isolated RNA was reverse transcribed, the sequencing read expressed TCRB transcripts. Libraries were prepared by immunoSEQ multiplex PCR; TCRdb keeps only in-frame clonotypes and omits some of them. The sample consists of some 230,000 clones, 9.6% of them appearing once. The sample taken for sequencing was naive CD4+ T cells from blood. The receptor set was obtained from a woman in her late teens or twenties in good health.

CDR3 protein: CASSEDITDTQYF. CDR3 coding DNA: TGCGCCAGCAGCGAGGACATTACAGATACGCAGTATTTT. The V gene is TRBV5-1, the J gene TRBJ2-3; perhaps TRBD1 as D (5 bases). The germline gives CDR1 SGHRS, CDR2 YFSETQ. Trimming pared 4 bases from V and 3 bases from J, leaving 9 bases between. This CDR3 spans 13 amino acids.

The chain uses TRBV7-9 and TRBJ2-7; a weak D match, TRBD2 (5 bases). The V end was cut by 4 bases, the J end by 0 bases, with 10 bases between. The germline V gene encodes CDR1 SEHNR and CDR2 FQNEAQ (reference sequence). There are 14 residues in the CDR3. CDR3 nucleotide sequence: TGTGCCAGCAGCTACACCGGACTCTCCTACGAGCAGTACTTC. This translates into CASSYTGLSYEQYF. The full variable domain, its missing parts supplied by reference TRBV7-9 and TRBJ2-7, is DTGVSQNPRHKITKRGQNVTFRCDPISEHNRLYWYRQTLGQGPEFLTYFQNEAQLEKSRLLSDRFSAERPKGSFSTLEIQRTEQGDSAMYLCASSYTGLSYEQYFGPGTRLTVT.

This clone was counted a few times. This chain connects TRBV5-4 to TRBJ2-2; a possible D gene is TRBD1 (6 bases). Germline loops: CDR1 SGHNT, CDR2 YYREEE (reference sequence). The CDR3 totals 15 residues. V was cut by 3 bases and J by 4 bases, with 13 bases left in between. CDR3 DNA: TGTGCCAGCAGCTCCGACAGGTTTCCCACCGGGGAGCTGTTTTTT. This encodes CASSSDRFPTGELFF.

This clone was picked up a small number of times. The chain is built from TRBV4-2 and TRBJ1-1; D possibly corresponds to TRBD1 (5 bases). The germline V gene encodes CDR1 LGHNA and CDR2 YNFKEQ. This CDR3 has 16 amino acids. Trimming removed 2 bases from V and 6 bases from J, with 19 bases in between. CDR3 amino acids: CASSQPGGSRFSEAFF. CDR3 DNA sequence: TGTGCCAGCAGCCAACCTGGGGGGTCTAGATTCTCTGAAGCTTTCTTT.

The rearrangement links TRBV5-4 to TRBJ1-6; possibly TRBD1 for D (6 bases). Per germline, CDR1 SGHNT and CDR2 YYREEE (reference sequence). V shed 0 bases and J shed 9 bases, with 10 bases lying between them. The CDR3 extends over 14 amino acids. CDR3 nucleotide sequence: TGTGCCAGCAGCTTGGCAGGGGAAGGTTCACCCCTCCACTTT. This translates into CASSLAGEGSPLHF.

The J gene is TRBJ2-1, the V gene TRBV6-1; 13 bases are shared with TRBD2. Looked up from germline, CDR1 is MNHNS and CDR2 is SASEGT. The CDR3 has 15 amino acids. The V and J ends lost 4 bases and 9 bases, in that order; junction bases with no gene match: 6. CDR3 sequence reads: CASSGTSGRVIEQFF. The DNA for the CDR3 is TGTGCCAGCAGTGGTACTAGCGGGAGGGTGATTGAGCAGTTCTTC.

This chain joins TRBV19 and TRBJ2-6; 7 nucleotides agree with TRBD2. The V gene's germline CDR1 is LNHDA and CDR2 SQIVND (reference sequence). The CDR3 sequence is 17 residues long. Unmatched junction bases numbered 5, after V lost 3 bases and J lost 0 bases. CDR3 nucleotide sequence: TGTGCCAGTAGTATTTTGGGGGGGACCTCTGGGGCCAACGTCCTGACTTTC. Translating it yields CASSILGGTSGANVLTF.

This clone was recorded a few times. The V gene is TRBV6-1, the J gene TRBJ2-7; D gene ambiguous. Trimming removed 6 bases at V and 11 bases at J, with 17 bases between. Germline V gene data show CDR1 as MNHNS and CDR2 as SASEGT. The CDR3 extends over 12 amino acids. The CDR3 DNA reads TGTGCCAGCAGCCCAACGACCTCCCAGGAGTACTTC. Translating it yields CASSPTTSQEYF.

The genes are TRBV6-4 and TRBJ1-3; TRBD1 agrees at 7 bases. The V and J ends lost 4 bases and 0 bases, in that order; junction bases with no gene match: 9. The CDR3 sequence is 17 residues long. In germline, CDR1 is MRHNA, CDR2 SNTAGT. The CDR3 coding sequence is TGTGCCAGCAGTGCCTCGGACAGGTTCAGCTCTGGAAACACCATATATTTT. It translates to CASSASDRFSSGNTIYF.

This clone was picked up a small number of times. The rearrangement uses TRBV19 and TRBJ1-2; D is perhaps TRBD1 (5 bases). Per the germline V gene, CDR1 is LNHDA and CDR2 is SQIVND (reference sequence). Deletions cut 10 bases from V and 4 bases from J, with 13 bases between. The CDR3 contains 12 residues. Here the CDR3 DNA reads TGTGCCACTTCGGGGGGAGCCTATGGCTACACCTTC. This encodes CATSGGAYGYTF.

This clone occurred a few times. This CDR3 reads CASSGLGYEQYF. CDR3 bases: TGTGCCAGCTCGGGACTAGGCTACGAGCAGTACTTC. The V and J genes are TRBV18 and TRBJ2-7; 8 bases are a match to TRBD2. This CDR3 comprises 12 residues. V lost 6 bases, J lost 3 bases, and 1 base stayed unmatched. Germline V gene sequence: CDR1 KGHSH, CDR2 LQKENI.

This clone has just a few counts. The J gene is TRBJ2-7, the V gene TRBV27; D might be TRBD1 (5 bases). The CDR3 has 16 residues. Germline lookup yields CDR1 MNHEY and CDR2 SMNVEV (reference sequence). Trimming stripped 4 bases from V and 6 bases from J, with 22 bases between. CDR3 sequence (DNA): TGTGCCAGCAGTTCCCCGGCGACGCAAAGGGGTCCCGAGCAGTACTTC. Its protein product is CASSSPATQRGPEQYF.

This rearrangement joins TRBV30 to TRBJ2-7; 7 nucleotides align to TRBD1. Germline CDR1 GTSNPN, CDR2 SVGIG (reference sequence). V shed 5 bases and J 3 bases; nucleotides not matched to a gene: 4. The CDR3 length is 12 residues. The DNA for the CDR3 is TGTGCCTGGCTACGGGACAGCTACGAGCAGTACTTC. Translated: CAWLRDSYEQYF.

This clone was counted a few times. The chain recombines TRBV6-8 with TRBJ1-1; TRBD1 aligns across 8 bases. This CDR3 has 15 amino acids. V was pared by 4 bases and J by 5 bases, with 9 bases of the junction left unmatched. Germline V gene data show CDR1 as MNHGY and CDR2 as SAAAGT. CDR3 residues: CASSLLPQGATEAFF. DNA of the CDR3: TGTGCCAGCAGTTTACTGCCCCAGGGGGCGACTGAAGCTTTCTTT.

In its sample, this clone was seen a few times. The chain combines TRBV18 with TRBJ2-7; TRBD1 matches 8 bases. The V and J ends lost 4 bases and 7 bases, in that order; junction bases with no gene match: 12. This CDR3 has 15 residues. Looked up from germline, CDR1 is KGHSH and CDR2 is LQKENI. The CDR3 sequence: CASSLGQALAREQYF. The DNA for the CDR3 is TGTGCCAGCTCACTGGGACAGGCTCTCGCCAGGGAGCAGTACTTC.

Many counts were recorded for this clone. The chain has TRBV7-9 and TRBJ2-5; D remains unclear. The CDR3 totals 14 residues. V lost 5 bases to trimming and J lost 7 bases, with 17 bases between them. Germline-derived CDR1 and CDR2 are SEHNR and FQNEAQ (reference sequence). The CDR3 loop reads CASSRVGGLGTQYF. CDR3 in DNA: TGTGCCAGCAGCCGAGTTGGCGGCTTGGGGACCCAGTACTTC. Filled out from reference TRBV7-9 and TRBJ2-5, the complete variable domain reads DTGVSQNPRHKITKRGQNVTFRCDPISEHNRLYWYRQTLGQGPEFLTYFQNEAQLEKSRLLSDRFSAERPKGSFSTLEIQRTEQGDSAMYLCASSRVGGLGTQYFGPGTRLLVL.

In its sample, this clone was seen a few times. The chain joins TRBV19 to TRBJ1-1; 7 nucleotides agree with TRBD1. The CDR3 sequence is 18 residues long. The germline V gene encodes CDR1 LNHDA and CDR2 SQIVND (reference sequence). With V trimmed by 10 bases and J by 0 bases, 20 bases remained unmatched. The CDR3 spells CATRRTPGQWEMNTEAFF. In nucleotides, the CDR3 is TGTGCCACGAGGCGGACCCCGGGACAGTGGGAGATGAACACTGAAGCTTTCTTT.

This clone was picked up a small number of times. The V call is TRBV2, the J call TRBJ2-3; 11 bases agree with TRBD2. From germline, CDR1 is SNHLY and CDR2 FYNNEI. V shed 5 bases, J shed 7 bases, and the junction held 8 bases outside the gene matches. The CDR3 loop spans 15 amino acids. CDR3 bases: TGTGCCAGCAGTCCTAGCGGGGGGTTAACGAATACGCAGTATTTT. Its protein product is CASSPSGGLTNTQYF. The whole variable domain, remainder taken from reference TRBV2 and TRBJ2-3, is EPEVTQTPSHQVTQMGQEVILRCVPISNHLYFYWYRQILGQKVEFLVSFYNNEISEKSEIFDDQFSVERPDGSNFTLKIRSTKLEDSAMYFCASSPSGGLTNTQYFGPGTRLTVL.

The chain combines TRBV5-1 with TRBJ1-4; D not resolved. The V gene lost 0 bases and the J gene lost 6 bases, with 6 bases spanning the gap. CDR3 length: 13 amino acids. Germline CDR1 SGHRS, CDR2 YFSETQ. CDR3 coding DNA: TGCGCCAGCAGCTTGGACAGATATGAAAAACTGTTTTTT. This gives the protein CASSLDRYEKLFF.

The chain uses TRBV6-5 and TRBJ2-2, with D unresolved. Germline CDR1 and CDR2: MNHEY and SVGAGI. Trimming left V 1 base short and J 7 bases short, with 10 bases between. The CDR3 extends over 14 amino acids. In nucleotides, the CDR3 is TGTGCCAGCAGTTACTTCCGCGGTAGCGGGGAGCTGTTTTTT. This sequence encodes CASSYFRGSGELFF.